Following are 24 T cell receptor beta chains from one sample sequenced in a study of vaccination and CD4 T cells after COVID-19. Time point denoted: late sampling 161 to 241 days after vaccination in three convalescent patients. The treatment here: approximately nine-day PBMC culture with coronavirus spike peptide pools or control peptides (ViraFEST assay). No antigen has been identified for these receptors. The Oncomine TCR Beta short-read assay was applied to DNA of cultured CD4+ T cells. TCRdb recomputed calls from the PCR reads with MiXCR, one row per CDR3 protein. The sample holds about 20,000 distinct CDR3 sequences, approximately 38% seen once. The sequencing used CD4+ T cells from blood, cultured in vitro, collected about 7 months after SARS-CoV-2 vaccination. The receptor source for this set is a human donor who had recovered from COVID-19.

In its sample, this clonotype was seen a few times. The chain combines TRBV20-1 with TRBJ2-7; D remains ambiguous. The CDR3 is 12 residues long. V shed 3 bases and J shed 1 base, with 7 bases lying between them. Germline V CDR1 and CDR2: DFQATT, SNEGSKA (reference sequence). The CDR3 reads CSASPFSYEQYF. CDR3 in DNA: TGCAGTGCTAGCCCATTTTCCTACGAGCAGTACTTC.

The chain links TRBV5-4 to TRBJ1-2; no definite D call. V dropped 4 bases and J dropped 2 bases, with 9 bases sitting between them. The CDR3 runs to 13 residues. In germline, CDR1 is SGHNT, CDR2 YYREEE (reference sequence). The CDR3 sequence is CASSPGGNYGYTF. The CDR3 DNA reads as TGTGCCAGCAGCCCCGGAGGGAACTATGGCTACACCTTC.

This clonotype was detected only a few times. The V gene is TRBV19, the J gene TRBJ2-1; maybe TRBD1 (5 bases). The V gene lost 7 bases and the J gene lost 9 bases, with 10 bases spanning the gap. The CDR3 consists of 11 residues. Germline V gene data show CDR1 as LNHDA and CDR2 as SQIVND (reference sequence). In DNA form, the CDR3 reads TGTGCCAGTATCTCAAGGGGTGAGCAGTTCTTC. Translation gives CASISRGEQFF.

The J gene is TRBJ2-2, the V gene TRBV7-9, with D possibly being TRBD2 (5 bases). V gave up 2 bases and J gave up 4 bases, with 17 bases separating them. Germline V gene data show CDR1 as SEHNR and CDR2 as FQNEAQ (reference sequence). This CDR3 is built from 17 residues. Here the CDR3 reads CASSLLRVGRSTGELFF. The CDR3 DNA sequence: TGTGCCAGCAGCTTATTGCGGGTAGGACGGAGCACCGGGGAGCTGTTTTTT.

The chain combines TRBV10-3 with TRBJ2-1, with D tentatively TRBD1 (5 bases). This CDR3 comprises 16 residues. Trimming stripped 7 bases from V and 4 bases from J, with 20 bases between. The germline V gene encodes CDR1 ENHRY and CDR2 SYGVKD. CDR3: CAIIRANHLAYNEQFF. The CDR3 nucleotides read TGTGCCATCATCAGGGCTAATCACCTCGCATACAATGAGCAGTTCTTC.

This chain connects TRBV7-3 to TRBJ2-2; 9 nucleotides agree with TRBD2. V dropped 2 bases and J dropped 7; count of bases not matched to a gene: 5. Germline CDR1 is SGHTA and CDR2 is FQGTGA. The length of the CDR3 is 15 residues. For the CDR3, the DNA is TGTGCCAGCAGCTTAGCGGGAGGGCCCGTCGGGGAGCTGTTTTTT. Its protein product is CASSLAGGPVGELFF.

The chain employs TRBV7-2 and TRBJ2-7, with D unresolved. V dropped 1 base and J dropped 3 bases, with 10 bases sitting between them. Germline CDR1 is SGHTA and CDR2 is FQGNSA. CDR3 length equals 14 residues. This CDR3 reads CASSLGSMGYEQYF. CDR3 sequence (DNA): TGTGCCAGCAGCTTAGGGAGTATGGGCTACGAGCAGTACTTC. The full variable domain, rest sourced from reference TRBV7-2 and TRBJ2-7, is GAGVSQSPSNKVTEKGKDVELRCDPISGHTALYWYRQSLGQGLEFLIYFQGNSAPDKSGLPSDRFSAERTGGSVSTLTIQRTQQEDSAVYLCASSLGSMGYEQYFGPGTRLTVT.

This clonotype was counted only a few times. CDR3 loop: CSARFSEAKNIQYF. The CDR3 nucleotides are TGCAGTGCTAGGTTCAGTGAAGCCAAAAACATTCAGTACTTC. The rearrangement uses TRBV20-1 and TRBJ2-4; D is uncertain. V was pared by 3 bases and J by 0 bases, with 9 bases between. The germline CDR1 and CDR2 sequences are DFQATT and SNEGSKA (reference sequence). The CDR3 runs 14 residues.

The gene calls are TRBV7-9 and TRBJ1-1, with 9 bases aligning to TRBD1. From germline, CDR1 is SEHNR and CDR2 FQNEAQ (reference sequence). V gave up 4 bases and J gave up 11 bases; unmatched junction bases: 8. This CDR3 region has 13 residues. The CDR3 reads CASSYRDRVRAFF. The CDR3 DNA sequence: TGTGCCAGCAGCTACCGGGACAGGGTTAGGGCTTTCTTT.

The chain couples TRBV7-6 to TRBJ2-7, with D possibly called TRBD1 or TRBD2 (5 bases each). Germline CDR1 SGHVS, CDR2 FNYEAQ. V was clipped by 5 bases and J by 7 bases, with 18 bases between them. CDR3 length: 14 amino acids. The CDR3 loop is CASSVGATSGEQYF. For the CDR3, the DNA is TGTGCCAGCAGCGTCGGGGCAACCTCCGGGGAGCAGTACTTC.

A few counts support this clonotype. The genes are TRBV7-3 and TRBJ1-1, with 7 bases lining up with TRBD1. Trimming at V came to 4 bases and at J to 3 bases, leaving 5 bases not matched to a gene. There are 14 residues in the CDR3. Looked up from germline, CDR1 is SGHTA and CDR2 is FQGTGA. CDR3 coding DNA: TGTGCCAGCAGCTCCGAGGGGGCTGACACTGAAGCTTTCTTT. Translated: CASSSEGADTEAFF. The full variable domain, with the rest looked up from reference TRBV7-3 and TRBJ1-1, is GAGVSQTPSNKVTEKGKYVELRCDPISGHTALYWYRQSLGQGPEFLIYFQGTGAADDSGLPNDRFFAVRPEGSVSTLKIQRTERGDSAVYLCASSSEGADTEAFFGQGTRLTVV.

The table lists this clonotype with a count of one. The V and J genes are TRBV5-1 and TRBJ2-1; perhaps TRBD2 as D (6 bases). V lost 0 bases and J lost 0, with 7 bases in between. Germline CDR1 SGHRS, CDR2 YFSETQ. There are 15 residues in the CDR3. CDR3 in DNA: TGCGCCAGCAGCTTGGGAGCGGGCTCCTACAATGAGCAGTTCTTC. Translated, it gives CASSLGAGSYNEQFF.

This clonotype occurred a few times. This sequence joins TRBV28 and TRBJ2-5; D possibly matches TRBD1 or TRBD2 (5 bases each). CDR3 length: 14 residues. V lost 5 bases and J lost 0, with 10 bases in between. Germline CDR1 is MDHEN and CDR2 is SYDVKM. The CDR3 is CASSRDADQETQYF. The CDR3 DNA follows: TGTGCCAGCAGTAGGGACGCCGACCAAGAGACCCAGTACTTC.

This clonotype turned up a few times. The chain couples TRBV10-3 to TRBJ2-6, with TRBD1 matching over 9 bases. V was pared by 6 bases and J by 0 bases, with 6 bases of the junction left unmatched. The CDR3 is 17 residues long. Germline loops: CDR1 ENHRY, CDR2 SYGVKD. The CDR3 sequence is CAIREPGQGSGANVLTF. The DNA of the CDR3 is TGTGCCATCAGAGAACCGGGACAGGGCTCTGGGGCCAACGTCCTGACTTTC.

This chain uses TRBV20-1 with TRBJ1-2; 11 bases line up with TRBD1. V dropped 6 bases and J dropped 8; count of bases not matched to a gene: 5. The V gene's germline CDR1 is DFQATT and CDR2 SNEGSKA (reference sequence). The CDR3 loop spans 12 amino acids. This CDR3 reads CSADRGRRGYTF. DNA for the CDR3: TGCAGTGCGGACAGGGGGCGCAGGGGCTACACCTTC.

The V gene is TRBV27, the J gene TRBJ2-1; D is possibly TRBD2 (5 bases). The CDR3 sequence is 18 residues long. Trimming stripped 5 bases from V and 0 bases from J, with 20 bases between. Germline loops: CDR1 MNHEY, CDR2 SMNVEV (reference sequence). The CDR3 DNA reads as TGTGCCAGCAGTCCCGTTGTGAGGAGCGGACCCTCCTACAATGAGCAGTTCTTC. Translation: CASSPVVRSGPSYNEQFF.

This clonotype has only a few counts. The chain links TRBV20-1 to TRBJ2-3; D call uncertain. Trimming took 4 bases from V and 4 from J, leaving 9 bases between them. The CDR3 has 12 amino acids. Per the germline V gene, CDR1 is DFQATT and CDR2 is SNEGSKA (reference sequence). Here the CDR3 reads CSAIGSADTQYF. The CDR3 region has the DNA TGCAGTGCTATAGGCTCAGCAGATACGCAGTATTTT.

This clonotype was seen a few times. This chain joins TRBV6-1 and TRBJ2-1; 11 bases map to TRBD2. The length of the CDR3 is 16 residues. The V segment lost 2 bases and the J segment 6 bases; nucleotides outside the gene matches: 6. The V gene's germline CDR1 is MNHNS and CDR2 SASEGT. DNA for the CDR3: TGTGCCAGCAGTGAATATACGGGACTAGCGGCCAATGAGCAGTTCTTC. Its protein product is CASSEYTGLAANEQFF.

The V gene is TRBV20-1, the J gene TRBJ2-6; D remains ambiguous. This CDR3 has 13 amino acids. CDR1 and CDR2 (germline): DFQATT, SNEGSKA (reference sequence). With 4 bases removed from V and 7 bases from J, the gap between germline ends came to 11 bases. CDR3 loop: CSAKSEFANVLTF. DNA of the CDR3: TGCAGTGCTAAGTCGGAATTCGCCAACGTCCTGACTTTC.

This clonotype was observed a single time. The rearrangement joins TRBV4-2 to TRBJ1-2; TRBD1 aligns across 11 bases. CDR1 is LGHNA, CDR2 YNFKEQ, per germline. There are 20 residues in the CDR3. The ends lost 1 base at V and 1 base at J; junction bases unmatched: 14. In DNA, the CDR3 is TGTGCCAGCAGCCAAGTTGGGGCCGGACAGGGGGCGCCCATTAACTATGGCTACACCTTC. It specifies CASSQVGAGQGAPINYGYTF.

The J gene is TRBJ2-4, the V gene TRBV19, with 8 bases fitting TRBD1. CDR1 is LNHDA, CDR2 SQIVND, per germline (reference sequence). The CDR3 is made up of 14 amino acids. Losses at the gene ends were 7 bases for V and 7 bases for J; bases not matched to a gene: 9. The CDR3 region is CASMFTGGKNIQYF. DNA of the CDR3: TGTGCCAGTATGTTCACAGGGGGTAAGAACATTCAGTACTTC.

This clonotype turned up a few times. V gene TRBV20-1 combines with J gene TRBJ2-1; 16 bases agree with TRBD2. This CDR3 spans 15 amino acids. J gave up 9 bases and V 5 bases, and 7 bases lay outside the gene matches. The germline V gene has CDR1 DFQATT and CDR2 SNEGSKA (reference sequence). CDR3 sequence: CSALGGTSGRVEQFF. In DNA form, the CDR3 reads TGCAGTGCTTTGGGTGGGACTAGCGGGAGGGTTGAGCAGTTCTTC.

Only one count was recorded for this clonotype. V gene TRBV5-4 combines with J gene TRBJ1-5; 10 nucleotides line up with TRBD1. Trimming cost V 4 bases and J 6 bases; bases outside gene matches: 7. From germline, CDR1 is SGHNT and CDR2 YYREEE (reference sequence). The CDR3 spans 15 residues. CDR3: CASSLDRGHGQPQHF. DNA of the CDR3: TGTGCCAGCAGCCTTGACAGGGGGCATGGTCAGCCCCAGCATTTT. Full variable domain (remainder filled in from reference TRBV5-4 and TRBJ1-5): ETGVTQSPTHLIKTRGQQVTLRCSSQSGHNTVSWYQQALGQGPQFIFQYYREEENGRGNFPPRFSGLQFPNYSSELNVNALELDDSALYLCASSLDRGHGQPQHFGDGTRLSIL.

This chain connects TRBV19 to TRBJ1-1; D may be TRBD1 (6 bases). Germline CDR1 LNHDA, CDR2 SQIVND (reference sequence). The V end was cut by 8 bases, the J end by 1 base, with 14 bases between. The CDR3 is made up of 14 amino acids. CDR3 protein: CASGTGYGNTEAFF. The DNA of the CDR3 is TGTGCCAGTGGAACAGGGTACGGGAACACTGAAGCTTTCTTT.